This is a list of T cell receptor beta chains from one sample in a study of cytomegalovirus exposure and HLA in healthy donors. The repertoire was sequenced with immunoSEQ multiplex PCR; TCRdb's copy has only in-frame clones and lacks some. The sample yields some 140,000 clones, roughly 86% seen once. The specimen sequenced was PBMCs. The receptors originated from a woman in her 30s in good health and CMV-seronegative. The CDR3 runs from the conserved cysteine through the conserved F or W. Each record gives: CDR3 DNA, CDR3 protein, V gene, J gene, D gene, clone size. D genes are given only for firm matches. Only some rows state a clone size, as once, few, many or a class for expanded clones.

DNA: TGTGCCAGCAGTTCGGACACGGGGGTCGCTGAAGCTTTCTTT
CDR3: CASSSDTGVAEAFF
V: TRBV6-6
J: TRBJ1-1
D: -
size: -

DNA: TGCAGCGGCGAAACGGCAGGGTATGGCTACACCTTC
CDR3: CSGETAGYGYTF
V: TRBV29-1
J: TRBJ1-2
D: -
size: -

DNA: TGTGCCAGCAGTTTTCTAGAGACCCAGTACTTC
CDR3: CASSFLETQYF
V: TRBV28
J: TRBJ2-5
D: -
size: -

DNA: TGTGCCAACCCCCAGGACAGGGGTTCACCCCTCCACTTT
CDR3: CANPQDRGSPLHF
V: TRBV2
J: TRBJ1-6
D: TRBD1
size: few

DNA: TGTGCCAGCAGCTCGCAGGGGGCAGGATACGAGCAGTACTTC
CDR3: CASSSQGAGYEQYF
V: TRBV7-3
J: TRBJ2-7
D: TRBD1
size: -

DNA: TGTGCCAGCAGCCGAATCGGGAACACCATATATTTT
CDR3: CASSRIGNTIYF
V: TRBV6-6
J: TRBJ1-3
D: -
size: -

DNA: TGCGCCAGCTGCCGGAGCGACGGAGACACCGGGGAGCTGTTTTTT
CDR3: CASCRSDGDTGELFF
V: TRBV5-1
J: TRBJ2-2
D: -
size: -

DNA: TGTGCCAGCAGCCTTAGGGGGAACGCTTCACCCCTCCACTTT
CDR3: CASSLRGNASPLHF
V: TRBV7-2
J: TRBJ1-6
D: -
size: few

DNA: TGTGCTAGTGGTTTCGGACAGGGGAGGAATGAGCAGTTCTTC
CDR3: CASGFGQGRNEQFF
V: TRBV12-5
J: TRBJ2-1
D: TRBD1
size: -

DNA: TGTGCCAGCAGCGAGGGGGGGGCCTCCTACAATGAGCAGTTCTTC
CDR3: CASSEGGASYNEQFF
V: TRBV9
J: TRBJ2-1
D: -
size: -

DNA: TGTGCCAGCAGCTTCTGGGACAGGGGCCACGAGCAGTACTTC
CDR3: CASSFWDRGHEQYF
V: TRBV11-3
J: TRBJ2-7
D: TRBD1
size: -

DNA: TGCGCCAGCAGTGCTAAATACGAGCAGTACTTC
CDR3: CASSAKYEQYF
V: TRBV10-2
J: TRBJ2-7
D: -
size: few

DNA: TGTGCCAGCAGGCAAAAGGGACAGGGTGGATACGAGCAGTACTTC
CDR3: CASRQKGQGGYEQYF
V: TRBV27
J: TRBJ2-7
D: TRBD1
size: -

DNA: TGTGCCAGCAGTTTATCGGGACACTATAATTCACCCCTCCACTTT
CDR3: CASSLSGHYNSPLHF
V: TRBV28
J: TRBJ1-6
D: -
size: -

DNA: TGTGCCAGCTCGCCAGACAGGGGTCCGACAGATACGCAGTATTTT
CDR3: CASSPDRGPTDTQYF
V: TRBV18
J: TRBJ2-3
D: TRBD1
size: -

DNA: TGTGCCAGCACAGGGGGTTACAATGAGCAGTTCTTC
CDR3: CASTGGYNEQFF
V: TRBV2
J: TRBJ2-1
D: TRBD1
size: -

DNA: TGTGCCAGCAGCTACAGGGACTATGGCTACACCTTC
CDR3: CASSYRDYGYTF
V: TRBV5-4
J: TRBJ1-2
D: -
size: many

DNA: TGCGCCAGCAGCTTGGGGTGGAGGGAATCCTACGAGCAGTACTTC
CDR3: CASSLGWRESYEQYF
V: TRBV5-1
J: TRBJ2-7
D: -
size: -

DNA: TGCGCCAGCAGCTGGACAGGGTTGACCGGGGAGCTGTTTTTT
CDR3: CASSWTGLTGELFF
V: TRBV5-1
J: TRBJ2-2
D: TRBD1
size: once

DNA: TGTGCCAGCAGCTCGAGCCGGGACAGGGTTCTCAATTCACCCCTCCACTTT
CDR3: CASSSSRDRVLNSPLHF
V: TRBV21-1
J: TRBJ1-6
D: -
size: -

DNA: TGTGCCAGCAGCCCCTCGGTGGGGGGGCAGATGAGCTCCTACAATGAGCAGTTCTTC
CDR3: CASSPSVGGQMSSYNEQFF
V: TRBV7-9
J: TRBJ2-1
D: -
size: -

DNA: TGTGCCAGCAGCTTGGGAGGTTATTATGAGACCCAGTACTTC
CDR3: CASSLGGYYETQYF
V: TRBV5-6
J: TRBJ2-5
D: -
size: once

DNA: TGTGCCAGCAGCTTATCCGCCGGGACTCTAGCCAAAAACATTCAGTACTTC
CDR3: CASSLSAGTLAKNIQYF
V: TRBV13
J: TRBJ2-4
D: -
size: -

DNA: TGTGCCAGCAGCTTAGGGGGGGTCGATGGCTACACCTTC
CDR3: CASSLGGVDGYTF
V: TRBV5-4
J: TRBJ1-2
D: -
size: -

DNA: TGTGCCAGCAGCCAAGTTGCAGGGACAACTAATGAAAAACTGTTTTTT
CDR3: CASSQVAGTTNEKLFF
V: TRBV14
J: TRBJ1-4
D: -
size: -

DNA: TGCGCCAGCAGCTTAATGACAGGGGAAGAGACCCAGTACTTC
CDR3: CASSLMTGEETQYF
V: TRBV5-1
J: TRBJ2-5
D: TRBD1
size: -

DNA: TGTGCCAGCAGTTCTCCGGGGACAGGGTCCTACGAGCAGTACTTC
CDR3: CASSSPGTGSYEQYF
V: TRBV27
J: TRBJ2-7
D: TRBD1
size: -

DNA: TGCGCCAGCAGCCAAACAGAAAACCGCTATGGCTACACCTTC
CDR3: CASSQTENRYGYTF
V: TRBV4-1
J: TRBJ1-2
D: -
size: -

DNA: TGTGCCAGCTCACCACTGGGACAGATCTTCTCTGGGGCCAACGTCCTGACTTTC
CDR3: CASSPLGQIFSGANVLTF
V: TRBV18
J: TRBJ2-6
D: TRBD1
size: -

DNA: TGTGCCAGTAGTACCGACTTGAGTCAGCCCCAGCATTTT
CDR3: CASSTDLSQPQHF
V: TRBV19
J: TRBJ1-5
D: -
size: -

DNA: TGTGCCAGCAGTTACTCTAGACTCCTCAATCAGCCCCAGCATTTT
CDR3: CASSYSRLLNQPQHF
V: TRBV6-5
J: TRBJ1-5
D: -
size: -

DNA: TGTGCCAGCAGCGTAGCGGGGGGGCGAGACTATGAGCAGTTCTTC
CDR3: CASSVAGGRDYEQFF
V: TRBV7-3
J: TRBJ2-1
D: TRBD2
size: -

DNA: TGTGCCAGCAGCTTGGGTGGGACTACAACTTACTACGAGCAGTACTTC
CDR3: CASSLGGTTTYYEQYF
V: TRBV5-4
J: TRBJ2-7
D: TRBD2
size: -

DNA: TGTGCCAGCAACGGACAGGGCATAGAAGCTTTCTTT
CDR3: CASNGQGIEAFF
V: TRBV2
J: TRBJ1-1
D: TRBD1
size: -

DNA: TGTGCCAGTCGACAGGGGTATCAGCCCCAGCATTTT
CDR3: CASRQGYQPQHF
V: TRBV19
J: TRBJ1-5
D: TRBD1
size: -

DNA: TGTGCCAGCAGTTTAGACAGGGGGCATTCGGCAGATACGCAGTATTTT
CDR3: CASSLDRGHSADTQYF
V: TRBV6-5
J: TRBJ2-3
D: TRBD1
size: few

DNA: TGCGCCAGCAGCCAAGATGCGGGGGACAGGGGTTGGGGCTATGGCTACACCTTC
CDR3: CASSQDAGDRGWGYGYTF
V: TRBV4-1
J: TRBJ1-2
D: TRBD1
size: once

DNA: TGTGCCACCAGCAGGTTGTACGGGAGCCTTAACTATGGCTACACCTTC
CDR3: CATSRLYGSLNYGYTF
V: TRBV15
J: TRBJ1-2
D: -
size: -

DNA: TGTGCCAGCAGCTCGGCGGGGTTCTACGAGCAGTACTTC
CDR3: CASSSAGFYEQYF
V: TRBV7-9
J: TRBJ2-7
D: -
size: few

DNA: TGTGCCAGCAGCACAGGACAGGGGGGGGGATATGGCTACACCTTC
CDR3: CASSTGQGGGYGYTF
V: TRBV9
J: TRBJ1-2
D: TRBD1
size: -

DNA: TGTGCCAGCAGCGTAGGGATGGCGGGGAGCACAGATACGCAGTATTTT
CDR3: CASSVGMAGSTDTQYF
V: TRBV9
J: TRBJ2-3
D: -
size: -

DNA: TGTGCCAGCAGTTCCAGCGGGGGGGTCACAGATACGCAGTATTTT
CDR3: CASSSSGGVTDTQYF
V: TRBV28
J: TRBJ2-3
D: TRBD2
size: once

DNA: TGTGCCAGCAGCAGAAGCGGGGAAGAGACCCAGTACTTC
CDR3: CASSRSGEETQYF
V: TRBV7-2
J: TRBJ2-5
D: TRBD2
size: -

DNA: TGTGCCAGCAGCTTAAGACAGGGAGGAGAGACCCAGTACTTC
CDR3: CASSLRQGGETQYF
V: TRBV5-4
J: TRBJ2-5
D: -
size: -

DNA: TGTGCCAGCAGCTTAAAGGGGTACCACGAGCAGTACTTC
CDR3: CASSLKGYHEQYF
V: TRBV7-9
J: TRBJ2-7
D: -
size: few

DNA: TGTGCCAGCAGTCCAACCGGGGCCCAGTACTTC
CDR3: CASSPTGAQYF
V: TRBV7-6
J: TRBJ2-5
D: -
size: -

DNA: TGTGCCAGCAGCAGAGCGCCGACAGATACGCAGTATTTT
CDR3: CASSRAPTDTQYF
V: TRBV11-3
J: TRBJ2-3
D: -
size: -

DNA: TGTGCCAGCAGACCAGACCGACAAACCCAGTACTTC
CDR3: CASRPDRQTQYF
V: TRBV6-1
J: TRBJ2-5
D: -
size: -

DNA: TGTGCCAGCAGCTCGGGACAGGTGGATAACACCGGGGAGCTGTTTTTT
CDR3: CASSSGQVDNTGELFF
V: TRBV5-4
J: TRBJ2-2
D: TRBD1
size: once

DNA: TGTGCCAGTAGTACCAGGACGGGACAGGGCGCTCTAGGAGATACAGATACGCAGTATTTT
CDR3: CASSTRTGQGALGDTDTQYF
V: TRBV19
J: TRBJ2-3
D: TRBD1
size: -